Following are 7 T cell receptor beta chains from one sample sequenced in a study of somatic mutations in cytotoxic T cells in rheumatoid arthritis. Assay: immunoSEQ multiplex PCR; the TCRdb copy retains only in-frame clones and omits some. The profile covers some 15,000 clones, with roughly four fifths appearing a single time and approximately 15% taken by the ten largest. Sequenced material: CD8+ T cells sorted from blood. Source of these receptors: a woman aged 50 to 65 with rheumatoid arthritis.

CDR3: CASSFTPEENYGYTF. In DNA form, the CDR3 reads TGTGCCAGCAGTTTCACCCCCGAGGAGAACTATGGCTACACCTTC. The chain links TRBV27 to TRBJ1-2; D gene ambiguous. This CDR3 contains 15 residues. Deletions cut 3 bases from V and 2 bases from J, with 13 bases between. Germline CDR1 and CDR2: MNHEY and SMNVEV (reference sequence).

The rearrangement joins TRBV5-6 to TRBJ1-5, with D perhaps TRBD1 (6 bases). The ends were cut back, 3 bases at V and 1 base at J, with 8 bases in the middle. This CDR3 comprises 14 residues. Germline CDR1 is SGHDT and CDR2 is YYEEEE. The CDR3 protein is CASSSGQSNQPQHF. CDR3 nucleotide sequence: TGTGCCAGCAGCTCCGGACAGAGCAATCAGCCCCAGCATTTT.

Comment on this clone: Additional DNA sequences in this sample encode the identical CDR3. The CDR3 DNA is TGTGCCACCAGCAGTTCAAATCAGCCCCAGCATTTT. Translated, it gives CATSSSNQPQHF. The rearrangement links TRBV15 to TRBJ1-5; D gene ambiguous. V lost 3 bases, J lost 4 bases, and 4 bases lay in between. This CDR3 has 12 amino acids. Germline lookup yields CDR1 LNHNV and CDR2 YYDKDF (reference sequence).

The CDR3 region is CASSLGGEDTEAFF. CDR3 DNA sequence: TGTGCCAGCTCACTTGGGGGGGAGGACACTGAAGCTTTCTTT. The rearrangement uses TRBV18 and TRBJ1-1; possibly TRBD1 for D (5 bases). V shed 4 bases and J shed 3 bases, with 12 bases lying between them. The germline gives CDR1 KGHSH, CDR2 LQKENI. The CDR3 length is 14 residues.

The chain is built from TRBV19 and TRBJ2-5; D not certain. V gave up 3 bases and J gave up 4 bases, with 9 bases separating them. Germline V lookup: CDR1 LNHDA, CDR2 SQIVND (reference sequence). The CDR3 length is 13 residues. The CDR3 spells CASSIAPGETQYF. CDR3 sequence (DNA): TGTGCCAGTAGTATCGCCCCCGGAGAGACCCAGTACTTC. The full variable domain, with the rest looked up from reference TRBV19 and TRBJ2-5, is DGGITQSPKYLFRKEGQNVTLSCEQNLNHDAMYWYRQDPGQGLRLIYYSQIVNDFQKGDIAEGYSVSREKKESFPLTVTSAQKNPTAFYLCASSIAPGETQYFGPGTRLLVL.

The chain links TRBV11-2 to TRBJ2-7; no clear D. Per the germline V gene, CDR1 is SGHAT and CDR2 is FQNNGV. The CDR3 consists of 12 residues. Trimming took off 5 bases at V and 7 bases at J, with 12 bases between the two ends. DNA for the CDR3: TGTGCCAGCAGCCCCCGCCTACAAGAGCAGTACTTC. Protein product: CASSPRLQEQYF.

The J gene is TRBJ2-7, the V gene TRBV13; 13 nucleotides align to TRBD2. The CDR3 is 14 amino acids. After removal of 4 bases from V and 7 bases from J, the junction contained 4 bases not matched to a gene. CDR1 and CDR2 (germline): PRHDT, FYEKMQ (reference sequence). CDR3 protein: CASSSGLAGVEQYF. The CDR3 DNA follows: TGTGCCAGCAGCTCAGGACTAGCGGGAGTAGAGCAGTACTTC.